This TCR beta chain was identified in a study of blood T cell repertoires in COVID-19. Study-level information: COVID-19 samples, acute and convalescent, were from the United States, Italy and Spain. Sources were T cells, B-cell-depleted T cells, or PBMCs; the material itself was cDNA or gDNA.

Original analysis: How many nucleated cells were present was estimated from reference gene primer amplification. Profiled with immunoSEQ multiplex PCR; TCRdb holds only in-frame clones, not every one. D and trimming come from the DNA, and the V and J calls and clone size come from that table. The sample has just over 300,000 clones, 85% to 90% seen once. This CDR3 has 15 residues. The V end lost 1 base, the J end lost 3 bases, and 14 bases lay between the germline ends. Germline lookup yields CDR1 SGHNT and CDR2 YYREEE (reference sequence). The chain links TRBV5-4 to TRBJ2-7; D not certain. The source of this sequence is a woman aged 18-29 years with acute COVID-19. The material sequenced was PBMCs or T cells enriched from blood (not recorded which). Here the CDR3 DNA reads TGTGCCAGCAGCTTGAAGAAGGAGAGGTACTACGAGCAGTACTTC. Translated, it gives CASSLKKERYYEQYF.